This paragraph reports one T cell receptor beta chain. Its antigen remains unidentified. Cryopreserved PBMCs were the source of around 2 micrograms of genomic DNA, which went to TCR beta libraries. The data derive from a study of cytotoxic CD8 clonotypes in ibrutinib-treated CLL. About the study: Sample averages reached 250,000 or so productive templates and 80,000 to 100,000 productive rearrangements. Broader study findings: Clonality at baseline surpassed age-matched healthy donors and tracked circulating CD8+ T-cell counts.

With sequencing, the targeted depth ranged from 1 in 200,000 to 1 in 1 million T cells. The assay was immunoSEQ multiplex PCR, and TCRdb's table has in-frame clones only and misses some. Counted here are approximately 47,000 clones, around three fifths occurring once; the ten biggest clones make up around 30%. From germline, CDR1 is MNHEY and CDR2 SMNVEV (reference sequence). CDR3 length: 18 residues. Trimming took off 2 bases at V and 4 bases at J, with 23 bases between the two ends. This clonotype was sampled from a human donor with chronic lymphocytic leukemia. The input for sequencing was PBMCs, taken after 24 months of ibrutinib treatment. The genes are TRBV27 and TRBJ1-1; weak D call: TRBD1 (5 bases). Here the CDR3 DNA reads TGTGCCAGCAGTTTAAAGGGATACGTGGCAGGGACCAGCACTGAAGCTTTCTTT. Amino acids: CASSLKGYVAGTSTEAFF.